This T cell receptor beta chain is from a study of blood T cells in healthy people across ages. Concerning this clonotype itself: Its antigen is currently unknown.

The CDR3 consists of 17 residues. The V gene's germline CDR1 is DFQATT and CDR2 SNEGSKA (reference sequence). V lost 3 bases and J 4 bases, leaving 24 bases between the germline ends. With a J-beta primer mix and a sample-barcoded 5' primer, a second PCR ran about 6 to 11 cycles. MiXCR, run by TCRdb on the 5' RACE reads, gives a single entry per CDR3 protein. Of roughly 1.9 million distinct CDR3 sequences in the sample, around 40% were seen once. Study-wide points: The fall in TCR beta diversity per million T cells was roughly linear with age. Diversity estimates drawn from one million T cells were deemed underestimates.

This sequence originates from a human donor in good health. V gene TRBV20-1 combines with J gene TRBJ1-2; TRBD1 is a possible D gene (5 bases). What was sequenced was blood. The CDR3 protein is CSARASRGTNGGYGYTF. Here the CDR3 DNA reads TGCAGTGCTAGGGCCTCGCGGGGGACTAACGGTGGCTATGGCTACACCTTC.